The 22 T cell receptor beta chains given below trace back to one sample, sequenced in a study of response to subunit inactivated influenza vaccine. TCRdb called the RT-PCR reads again in MiXCR, with one record for every CDR3 protein. The sample comprises more than 600,000 distinct CDR3 sequences, approximately 17% of which are singletons, and approximately 10% rests with the top ten. Sequenced here: PBMCs from blood, sampled more than 4 days after vaccination. Every receptor here comes from a man aged 45-60 years who received an inactivated influenza vaccine.

V usage is TRBV4-2 and J usage is TRBJ1-4, with 10 bases fitting TRBD1. The V and J ends lost 0 bases and 7 bases, in that order; junction bases with no gene match: 2. Per germline, CDR1 LGHNA and CDR2 YNFKEQ. The CDR3 contains 15 residues. The CDR3 DNA is TGTGCCAGCAGCCAAGAGGACAGGGGGGTTGAAAAACTGTTTTTT. Translated, it gives CASSQEDRGVEKLFF.

This chain joins TRBV29-1 and TRBJ1-1, with a tentative D call TRBD1 (5 bases). The V gene lost 4 bases and the J gene lost 5 bases, with 14 bases spanning the gap. The germline gives CDR1 SQVTM, CDR2 ANQGSEA. This CDR3 spans 13 amino acids. This chain's CDR3 is CSVVLGGWTEAFF. For the CDR3, the DNA is TGCAGCGTTGTTTTGGGGGGTTGGACTGAAGCTTTCTTT.

J is TRBJ2-3 and V is TRBV12-3 or TRBV12-4, with TRBD1 as a possible D gene (5 bases). The germline V and J ends were trimmed by 3 bases and 9 bases, with 25 bases remaining between them. The CDR3 is 17 residues long. The CDR3 coding sequence is TGTGCCAGCAGTTTGGCAGGGTTCGGCTATGGAAGTCGGACGCAGTATTTT. Protein product: CASSLAGFGYGSRTQYF.

This clonotype appeared a few times. The chain is built from TRBV18 and TRBJ1-2; 9 bases agree with TRBD1. Germline V gives CDR1 KGHSH, CDR2 LQKENI. The V segment lost 3 bases and the J segment 2 bases; nucleotides outside the gene matches: 4. The CDR3 is 15 amino acids. CDR3 nucleotide sequence: TGTGCCAGCTCACCGCGACAGGGGGACAACTATGGCTACACCTTC. This translates into CASSPRQGDNYGYTF.

There are a few counts of this clonotype. The chain combines TRBV12-3 or TRBV12-4 with TRBJ2-1, with 8 bases fitting TRBD1. CDR3 size: 16 residues. V shed 5 bases and J 9 bases; nucleotides not matched to a gene: 15. DNA of the CDR3: TGTGCCAGCAGTAACAACGCCGGGACAGGAAAAAGTGAGCAGTTCTTC. Encoded protein: CASSNNAGTGKSEQFF.

This clonotype was detected a few times. This chain connects TRBV6-5 to TRBJ1-1, with a weak D call TRBD1 (5 bases). This CDR3 has 15 residues. The V end lost 0 bases, the J end lost 5 bases, and 13 bases lay between the germline ends. Germline V CDR1 and CDR2: MNHEY, SVGAGI. The CDR3 nucleotides are TGTGCCAGCAGTTACTCGAACGGGGAGGGGACTGAAGCTTTCTTT. It yields the protein CASSYSNGEGTEAFF.

This clonotype was seen more than once but under ten times. This chain links TRBV10-3 with TRBJ1-1; no reliable D call. V shed 10 bases and J shed 5 bases, with 14 bases lying between them. The CDR3 is 12 amino acids. Germline V gene data show CDR1 as ENHRY and CDR2 as SYGVKD. This chain's CDR3 is CATRPAQTEAFF. Here the CDR3 DNA reads TGTGCCACCCGTCCAGCGCAGACTGAAGCTTTCTTT.

The table lists this clonotype with a few counts. The rearrangement joins TRBV24-1 to TRBJ2-1; D might be TRBD2 (6 bases). Trimming took 4 bases from V and 6 from J, leaving 9 bases between them. CDR3 size: 13 residues. Germline V lookup: CDR1 KGHDR, CDR2 SFDVKD. The CDR3 DNA follows: TGTGCCACCAGTGAACGTAGCGGCAATGAGCAGTTCTTC. Its protein product is CATSERSGNEQFF.

Here the CDR3 reads CASSQEWTGGETQYF. CDR3 nucleotides: TGCGCCAGCAGCCAAGAATGGACAGGGGGCGAGACCCAGTACTTC. The chain uses TRBV4-3 and TRBJ2-5, with 11 bases identical to TRBD1. The ends lost 0 bases at V and 5 bases at J; junction bases unmatched: 2. The CDR3 extends over 15 amino acids. Germline-derived CDR1 and CDR2 are LGHNA and YSLEER.

The chain joins TRBV20-1 to TRBJ2-3; TRBD1 aligns across 7 bases. Germline lookup yields CDR1 DFQATT and CDR2 SNEGSKA (reference sequence). Trimming removed 4 bases from V and 1 base from J; junction bases left unmatched: 11. The CDR3 has 16 residues. For the CDR3, the DNA is TGCAGTGCTAAGAGACAGGGTCTGGGGCGCACAGATACGCAGTATTTT. This sequence encodes CSAKRQGLGRTDTQYF.

V usage is TRBV10-3 and J usage is TRBJ1-3; D gene unclear. Germline assignment: CDR1 ENHRY and CDR2 SYGVKD. Trimming stripped 10 bases from V and 4 bases from J, with 17 bases between. The CDR3 is 14 amino acids. The CDR3 region is CATGEVETGNTIYF. The CDR3 nucleotides read TGTGCCACAGGAGAGGTTGAGACGGGAAACACCATATATTTT.

The chain has TRBV20-1 and TRBJ2-7, with TRBD2 matching 7 bases. This CDR3 spans 14 amino acids. Germline CDR1 DFQATT, CDR2 SNEGSKA (reference sequence). The trim removed 3 bases at V and 3 bases at J, leaving 8 bases unmatched. For the CDR3, the DNA is TGCAGTGCTAGTCGGGACTATTTAGGCTACGAGCAGTACTTC. Translated: CSASRDYLGYEQYF.

The chain links TRBV30 to TRBJ2-1, with D possibly TRBD2 on 7 matching bases. Germline V gives CDR1 GTSNPN, CDR2 SVGIG (reference sequence). This CDR3 spans 15 amino acids. Trimming shortened V by 2 bases and J by 4 bases, and 15 bases separated the two germline ends. The chain's CDR3 is CAWSLGGQTYNEQFF. The CDR3, as DNA: TGTGCCTGGAGTCTGGGGGGGCAGACTTACAATGAGCAGTTCTTC.

This clonotype was seen many times. The chain joins TRBV12-3 or TRBV12-4 to TRBJ2-1; 10 nucleotides match TRBD1. CDR3 length equals 15 residues. Unmatched junction bases numbered 11, after V lost 6 bases and J lost 9 bases. This chain's CDR3 is CASSRPGTGVVEQFF. CDR3 nucleotide sequence: TGTGCCAGCAGCAGACCCGGGACAGGGGTGGTTGAGCAGTTCTTC.

The sample holds many counts of this clonotype. V usage is TRBV29-1 and J usage is TRBJ2-1; 9 nucleotides line up with TRBD2. Per germline, CDR1 SQVTM and CDR2 ANQGSEA. The CDR3 has 14 residues. The trim removed 2 bases at V and 7 bases at J, leaving 6 bases unmatched. The chain's CDR3 is CSVEPSGVENEQFF. The CDR3 DNA reads TGCAGCGTTGAACCTAGCGGGGTAGAGAATGAGCAGTTCTTC.

This clonotype was detected only a few times. The chain employs TRBV7-7 and TRBJ2-3, with 7 bases lining up with TRBD2. This CDR3 contains 15 residues. Looked up from germline, CDR1 is SSHAT and CDR2 is FNYEAQ (reference sequence). Trimming at V came to 5 bases and at J to 0 bases, leaving 5 bases not matched to a gene. The CDR3 loop is CASSAYGRSTDTQYF. DNA of the CDR3: TGTGCCAGCAGCGCCTACGGGAGGAGCACAGATACGCAGTATTTT.

The gene calls are TRBV5-1 and TRBJ2-3, with unresolved D. CDR3 size: 13 residues. Germline V lookup: CDR1 SGHRS, CDR2 YFSETQ. V was trimmed by 5 bases and J by 4 bases, leaving 11 bases between them. This CDR3 is CASSIMNPDTQYF. The CDR3 coding sequence is TGCGCCAGCAGTATAATGAACCCAGATACGCAGTATTTT.

This clonotype was seen a handful of times. The chain carries TRBV12-3 or TRBV12-4 and TRBJ1-3; 9 nucleotides line up with TRBD1. V shed 5 bases and J 4 bases; nucleotides not matched to a gene: 6. The CDR3 has 15 residues. In DNA form, the CDR3 reads TGTGCCAGCAGTACTATAACAGGGGGCGGAAACACCATATATTTT. This translates into CASSTITGGGNTIYF.

This clonotype was counted a few times. This rearrangement joins TRBV6-5 to TRBJ2-7, with TRBD2 matching 12 bases. CDR3 length: 16 amino acids. V dropped 6 bases and J dropped 4; count of bases not matched to a gene: 10. Per the germline V gene, CDR1 is MNHEY and CDR2 is SVGAGI. CDR3 bases: TGTGCCAGCAGCTACCCCCCTAGCGGGGGGGTATACGAGCAGTACTTC. Amino acid sequence: CASSYPPSGGVYEQYF.

A single count supports this clonotype. In nucleotides, the CDR3 is TGTGCCAGCAGGGATCTTCAGACCCAGTACTTC. Amino acids: CASRDLQTQYF. This chain connects TRBV6-2 or TRBV6-3 to TRBJ2-5; D is unresolved. Trimming took off 6 bases at V and 6 bases at J, with 8 bases between the two ends. The CDR3 sequence is 11 residues long. Germline V gene lookup returns CDR1 MNHEY and CDR2 SVGEGT.

The chain uses TRBV27 and TRBJ2-3; D tentatively fits TRBD1 or TRBD2 (5 bases each). Germline V CDR1 and CDR2: MNHEY, SMNVEV (reference sequence). The V end lost 4 bases, the J end lost 2 bases, and 22 bases lay between the germline ends. The CDR3 totals 18 residues. The CDR3 region is CASSWVRGSLAHTDTQYF. CDR3 nucleotides: TGTGCCAGCAGTTGGGTGAGGGGATCCCTCGCTCACACAGATACGCAGTATTTT.

The chain links TRBV6-1 to TRBJ1-1; D uncertain. The length of the CDR3 is 17 residues. Germline values: CDR1 MNHNS, CDR2 SASEGT. V lost 5 bases, J lost 0 bases, and 19 bases lay in between. This CDR3 reads CASSRLSETWMNTEAFF. In nucleotides, the CDR3 is TGTGCCAGCAGTCGCTTAAGTGAGACCTGGATGAACACTGAAGCTTTCTTT.